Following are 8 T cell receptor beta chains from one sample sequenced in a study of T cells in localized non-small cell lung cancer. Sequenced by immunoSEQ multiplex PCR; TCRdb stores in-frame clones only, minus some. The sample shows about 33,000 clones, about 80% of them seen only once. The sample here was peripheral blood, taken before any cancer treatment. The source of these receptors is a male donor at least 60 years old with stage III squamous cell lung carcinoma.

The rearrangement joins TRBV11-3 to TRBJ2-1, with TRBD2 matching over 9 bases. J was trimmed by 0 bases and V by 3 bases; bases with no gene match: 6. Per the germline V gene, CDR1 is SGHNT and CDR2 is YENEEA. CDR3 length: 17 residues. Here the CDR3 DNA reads TGTGCCAGCAGCTTTTATAGCGGGGGAAACTCCTACAATGAGCAGTTCTTC. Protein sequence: CASSFYSGGNSYNEQFF.

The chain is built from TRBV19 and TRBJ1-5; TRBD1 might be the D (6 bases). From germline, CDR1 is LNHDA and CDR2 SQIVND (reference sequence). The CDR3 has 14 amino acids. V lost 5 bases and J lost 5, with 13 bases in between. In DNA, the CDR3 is TGTGCCAGTAGTGATACAGGGTTGTATCAGCCCCAGCATTTT. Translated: CASSDTGLYQPQHF.

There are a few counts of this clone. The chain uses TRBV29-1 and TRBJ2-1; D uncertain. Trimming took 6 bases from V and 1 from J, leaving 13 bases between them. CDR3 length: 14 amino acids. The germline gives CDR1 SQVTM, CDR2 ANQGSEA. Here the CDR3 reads CSVSPLESYNEQFF. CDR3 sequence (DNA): TGCAGCGTCAGCCCCTTGGAGTCCTACAATGAGCAGTTCTTC.

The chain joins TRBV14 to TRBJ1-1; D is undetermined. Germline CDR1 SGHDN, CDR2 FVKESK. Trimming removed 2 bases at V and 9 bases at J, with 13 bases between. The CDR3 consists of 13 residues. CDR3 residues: CASSQYGYSQAFF. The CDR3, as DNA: TGTGCCAGCAGCCAATATGGTTATTCTCAAGCTTTCTTT.

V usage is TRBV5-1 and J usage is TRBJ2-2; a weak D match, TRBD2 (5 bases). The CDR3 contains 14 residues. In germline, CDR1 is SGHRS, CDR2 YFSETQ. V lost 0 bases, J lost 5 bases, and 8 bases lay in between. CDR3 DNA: TGCGCCAGCAGCTTGGCCTGGACTACCGGGGAGCTGTTTTTT. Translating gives CASSLAWTTGELFF. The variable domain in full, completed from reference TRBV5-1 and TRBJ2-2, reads KAGVTQTPRYLIKTRGQQVTLSCSPISGHRSVSWYQQTPGQGLQFLFEYFSETQRNKGNFPGRFSGRQFSNSRSEMNVSTLELGDSALYLCASSLAWTTGELFFGEGSRLTVL.

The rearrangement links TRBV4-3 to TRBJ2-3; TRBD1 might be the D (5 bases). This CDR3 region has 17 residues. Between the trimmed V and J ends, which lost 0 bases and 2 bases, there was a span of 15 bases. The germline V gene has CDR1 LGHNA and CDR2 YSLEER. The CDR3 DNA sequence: TGCGCCAGCAGCCAAGATACCCGACAGAAATTCACAGATACGCAGTATTTT. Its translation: CASSQDTRQKFTDTQYF.

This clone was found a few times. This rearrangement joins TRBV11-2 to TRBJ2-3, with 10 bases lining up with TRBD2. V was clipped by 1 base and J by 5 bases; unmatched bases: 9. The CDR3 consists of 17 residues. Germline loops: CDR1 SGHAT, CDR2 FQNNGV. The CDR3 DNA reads TGTGCCAGCAGCTTAGTGGCCAGCGGGAGGGCCATAGATACGCAGTATTTT. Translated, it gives CASSLVASGRAIDTQYF.

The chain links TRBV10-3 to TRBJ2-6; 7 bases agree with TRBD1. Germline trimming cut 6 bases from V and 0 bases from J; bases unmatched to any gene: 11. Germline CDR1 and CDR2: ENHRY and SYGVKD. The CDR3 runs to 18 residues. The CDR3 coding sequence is TGTGCCATCAGAAACCCCGGGACAGAGAACTCTGGGGCCAACGTCCTGACTTTC. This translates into CAIRNPGTENSGANVLTF.